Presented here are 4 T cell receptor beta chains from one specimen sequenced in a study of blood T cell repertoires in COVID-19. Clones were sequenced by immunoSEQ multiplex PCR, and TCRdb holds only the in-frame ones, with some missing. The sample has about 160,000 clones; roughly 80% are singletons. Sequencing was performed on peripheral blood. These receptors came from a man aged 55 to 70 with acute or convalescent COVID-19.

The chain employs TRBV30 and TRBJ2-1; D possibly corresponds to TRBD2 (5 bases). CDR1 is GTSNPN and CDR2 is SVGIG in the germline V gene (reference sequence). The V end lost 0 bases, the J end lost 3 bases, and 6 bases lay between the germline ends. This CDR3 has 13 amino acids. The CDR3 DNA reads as TGTGCCTGGAGTGTCGAGGGCTACAATGAGCAGTTCTTC. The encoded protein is CAWSVEGYNEQFF. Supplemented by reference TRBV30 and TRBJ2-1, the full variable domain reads SQTIHQWPATLVQPVGSPLSLECTVEGTSNPNLYWYRQAAGRGLQLLFYSVGIGQISSEVPQNLSASRPQDRQFILSSKKLLLSDSGFYLCAWSVEGYNEQFFGPGTRLTVL.

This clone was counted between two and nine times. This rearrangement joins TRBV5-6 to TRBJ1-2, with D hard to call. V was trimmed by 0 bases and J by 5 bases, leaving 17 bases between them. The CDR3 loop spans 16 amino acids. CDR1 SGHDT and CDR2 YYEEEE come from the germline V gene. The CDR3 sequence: CASSLGGGDTLYGYTF. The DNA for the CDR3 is TGTGCCAGCAGCTTGGGTGGCGGCGATACCCTGTATGGCTACACCTTC.

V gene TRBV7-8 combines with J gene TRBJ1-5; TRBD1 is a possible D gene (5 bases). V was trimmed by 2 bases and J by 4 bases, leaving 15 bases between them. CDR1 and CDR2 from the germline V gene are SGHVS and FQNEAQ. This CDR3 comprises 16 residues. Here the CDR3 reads CASSLYADSQNQPQHF. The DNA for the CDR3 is TGTGCCAGCAGCTTATATGCTGACAGCCAAAATCAGCCCCAGCATTTT.

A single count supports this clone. CDR3 nucleotides: TGTGCCAGCAGCCGACAGGGTGGAAGCAATCAGCCCCAGCATTTT. This encodes CASSRQGGSNQPQHF. The rearrangement joins TRBV5-5 to TRBJ1-5, with TRBD1 matching over 7 bases. CDR1 is SGHKS and CDR2 is YYEKEE in the germline V gene (reference sequence). The CDR3 has 15 residues. V lost 4 bases and J lost 1; bases outside the gene matches: 5.